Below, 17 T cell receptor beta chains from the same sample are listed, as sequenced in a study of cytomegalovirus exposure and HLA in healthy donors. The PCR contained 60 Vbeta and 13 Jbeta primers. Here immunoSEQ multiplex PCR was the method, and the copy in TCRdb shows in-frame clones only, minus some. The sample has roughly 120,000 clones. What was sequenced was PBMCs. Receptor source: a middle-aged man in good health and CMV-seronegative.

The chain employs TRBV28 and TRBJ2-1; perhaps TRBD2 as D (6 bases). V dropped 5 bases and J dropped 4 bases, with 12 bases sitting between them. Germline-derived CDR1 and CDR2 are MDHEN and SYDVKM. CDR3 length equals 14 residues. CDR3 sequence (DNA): TGTGCCAGCAGTATTCCGGGACTTTACAATGAGCAGTTCTTC. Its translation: CASSIPGLYNEQFF. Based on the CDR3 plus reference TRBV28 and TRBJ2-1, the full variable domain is DVKVTQSSRYLVKRTGEKVFLECVQDMDHENMFWYRQDPGLGLRLIYFSYDVKMKEKGDIPEGYSVSREKKERFSLILESASTNQTSMYLCASSIPGLYNEQFFGPGTRLTVL.

The CDR3 coding sequence is TGTGCCAGCAGCTTAAGTACTAGCGGAGACTACAATGAGCAGTTCTTC. It yields the protein CASSLSTSGDYNEQFF. The chain links TRBV7-2 to TRBJ2-1; 8 positions match TRBD2. Looked up from germline, CDR1 is SGHTA and CDR2 is FQGNSA. Trimming cost V 2 bases and J 3 bases; bases outside gene matches: 6. The CDR3 loop spans 16 amino acids.

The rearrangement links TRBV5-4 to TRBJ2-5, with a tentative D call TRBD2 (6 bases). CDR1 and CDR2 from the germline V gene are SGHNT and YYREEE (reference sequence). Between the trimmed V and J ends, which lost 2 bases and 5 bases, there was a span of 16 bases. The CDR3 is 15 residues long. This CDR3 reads CASSFPTAGLETQYF. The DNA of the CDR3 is TGTGCCAGCAGCTTTCCGACGGCGGGGTTGGAGACCCAGTACTTC.

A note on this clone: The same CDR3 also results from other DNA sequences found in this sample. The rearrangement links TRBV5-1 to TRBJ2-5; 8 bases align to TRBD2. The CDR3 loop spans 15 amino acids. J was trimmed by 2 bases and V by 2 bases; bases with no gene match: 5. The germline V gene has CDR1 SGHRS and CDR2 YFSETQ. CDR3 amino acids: CASSLSGSRQETQYF. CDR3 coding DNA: TGCGCCAGCAGCTTAAGCGGGAGTCGGCAAGAGACCCAGTACTTC.

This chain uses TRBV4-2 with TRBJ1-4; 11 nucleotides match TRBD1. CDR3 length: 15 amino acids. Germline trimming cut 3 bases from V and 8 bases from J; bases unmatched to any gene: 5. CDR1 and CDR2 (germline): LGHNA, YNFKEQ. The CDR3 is CASSQAGQGDEKLFF. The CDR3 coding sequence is TGTGCCAGCAGCCAGGCGGGACAGGGGGACGAAAAACTGTTTTTT.

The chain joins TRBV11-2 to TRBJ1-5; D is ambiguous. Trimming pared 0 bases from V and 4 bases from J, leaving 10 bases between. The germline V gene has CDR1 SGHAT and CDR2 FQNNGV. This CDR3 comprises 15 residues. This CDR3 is CASSLDLGGNQPQHF. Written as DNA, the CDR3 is TGTGCCAGCAGCTTAGATCTAGGCGGGAATCAGCCCCAGCATTTT.

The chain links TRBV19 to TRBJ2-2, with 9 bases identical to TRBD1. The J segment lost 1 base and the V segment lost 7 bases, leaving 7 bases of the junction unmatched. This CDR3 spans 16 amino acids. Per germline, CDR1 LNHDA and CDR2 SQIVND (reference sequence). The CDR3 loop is CASTPWGQGNTGELFF. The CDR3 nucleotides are TGTGCCAGTACCCCCTGGGGACAGGGGAACACCGGGGAGCTGTTTTTT.

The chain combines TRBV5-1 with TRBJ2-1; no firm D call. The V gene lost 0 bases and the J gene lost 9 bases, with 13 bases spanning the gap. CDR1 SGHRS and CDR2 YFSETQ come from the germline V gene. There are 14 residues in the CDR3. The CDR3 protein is CASSLALFSGEQFF. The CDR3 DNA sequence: TGCGCCAGCAGCTTGGCGCTGTTTTCGGGTGAGCAGTTCTTC.

CDR3 bases: TGTGCCTGGAGTATCCATAGCGGGAAGGCAGATACGCAGTATTTT. This translates into CAWSIHSGKADTQYF. The chain recombines TRBV30 with TRBJ2-3, with 8 bases identical to TRBD2. The J segment lost 4 bases and the V segment lost 2 bases, leaving 8 bases of the junction unmatched. Germline CDR1 GTSNPN, CDR2 SVGIG (reference sequence). CDR3 length equals 15 residues. Full variable domain (outside the CDR3, taken from reference TRBV30 and TRBJ2-3): SQTIHQWPATLVQPVGSPLSLECTVEGTSNPNLYWYRQAAGRGLQLLFYSVGIGQISSEVPQNLSASRPQDRQFILSSKKLLLSDSGFYLCAWSIHSGKADTQYFGPGTRLTVL.

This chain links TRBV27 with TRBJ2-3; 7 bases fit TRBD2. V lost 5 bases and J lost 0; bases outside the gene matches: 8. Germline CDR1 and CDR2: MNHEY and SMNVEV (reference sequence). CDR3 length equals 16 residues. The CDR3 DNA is TGTGCCAGCAGTCGTGGGTTGGGGGGGAGCACAGATACGCAGTATTTT. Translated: CASSRGLGGSTDTQYF.

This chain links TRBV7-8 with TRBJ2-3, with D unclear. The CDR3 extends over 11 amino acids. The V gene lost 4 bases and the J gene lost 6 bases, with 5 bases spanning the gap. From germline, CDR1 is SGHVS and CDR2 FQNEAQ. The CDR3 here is CASSSLDTQYF. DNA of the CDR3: TGTGCCAGCAGCTCATTGGATACGCAGTATTTT.

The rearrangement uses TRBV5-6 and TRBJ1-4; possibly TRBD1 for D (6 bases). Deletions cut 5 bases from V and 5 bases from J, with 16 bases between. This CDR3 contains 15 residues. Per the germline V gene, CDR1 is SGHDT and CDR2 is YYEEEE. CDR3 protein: CASRVWGRRNEKLFF. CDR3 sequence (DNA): TGTGCCAGCAGAGTCTGGGGGCGCCGGAATGAAAAACTGTTTTTT.

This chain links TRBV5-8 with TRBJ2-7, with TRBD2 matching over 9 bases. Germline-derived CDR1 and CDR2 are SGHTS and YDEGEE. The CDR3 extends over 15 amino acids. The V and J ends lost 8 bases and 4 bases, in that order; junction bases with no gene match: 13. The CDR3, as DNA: TGTGCCAGTACCCGGTGGAGTAGCGGGAGTTACGAGCAGTACTTC. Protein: CASTRWSSGSYEQYF.

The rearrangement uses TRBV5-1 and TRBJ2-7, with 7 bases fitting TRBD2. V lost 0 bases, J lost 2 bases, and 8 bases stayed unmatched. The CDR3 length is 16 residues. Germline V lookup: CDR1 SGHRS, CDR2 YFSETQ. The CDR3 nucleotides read TGCGCCAGCAGCTTGGCCTATGGGGGGGGGACCTACGAGCAGTACTTC. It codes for CASSLAYGGGTYEQYF.

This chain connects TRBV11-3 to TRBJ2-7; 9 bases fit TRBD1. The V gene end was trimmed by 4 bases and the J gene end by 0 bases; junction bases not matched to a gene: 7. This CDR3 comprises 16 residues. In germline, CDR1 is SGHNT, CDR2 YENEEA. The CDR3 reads CASSSRGTGSSYEQYF. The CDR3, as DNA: TGTGCCAGCAGCTCGAGAGGGACAGGGTCCTCCTACGAGCAGTACTTC.

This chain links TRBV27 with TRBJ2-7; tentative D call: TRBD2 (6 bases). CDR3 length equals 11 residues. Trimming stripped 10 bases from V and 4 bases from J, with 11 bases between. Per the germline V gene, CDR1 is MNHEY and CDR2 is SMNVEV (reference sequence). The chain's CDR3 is CATRRVYEQYF. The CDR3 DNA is TGTGCCACCAGGAGGGTATACGAGCAGTACTTC.

For the CDR3, the DNA is TGTGCCAGCAGCTCAGGGTCAGATACGCAGTATTTT. Residues: CASSSGSDTQYF. The chain has TRBV6-5 and TRBJ2-3; a possible D gene is TRBD1 (5 bases). Between the trimmed V and J ends, which lost 6 bases and 4 bases, there was a span of 8 bases. Germline-derived CDR1 and CDR2 are MNHEY and SVGAGI. The CDR3 is 12 residues long.